The 22 T cell receptor beta chains given below trace back to one sample, sequenced in a study of CD8+CD57+ T cells in acquired aplastic anemia. Sequenced patients had shown CD8+CD57+ cell expansion by flow cytometry. For CDR3 and TCR beta VDJ profiling, genomic DNA was the template used. TCRdb fed the reads into MiXCR, producing one record per CDR3 protein. The sample shows more than 250,000 distinct CDR3 sequences, roughly 80% of them seen only once. The source material was sorted CD4+, CD8+, or CD8+CD57+ T cells (not recorded which) from PBMCs. The receptors shown here come from a human donor with aplastic anemia.

The chain links TRBV7-8 to TRBJ2-1, with D unresolved. Germline CDR1 reads SGHVS; CDR2 reads FQNEAQ. The CDR3 consists of 16 residues. Trimming removed 3 bases from V and 8 bases from J, with 20 bases in between. This CDR3 is CASSFQRSADTHEQFF. The CDR3 DNA sequence: TGTGCCAGCAGCTTTCAAAGAAGCGCCGATACGCATGAGCAGTTCTTC. The whole variable domain, remainder taken from reference TRBV7-8 and TRBJ2-1, is GAGVSQSPRYKVAKRGQDVALRCDPISGHVSLFWYQQALGQGPEFLTYFQNEAQLDKSGLPSDRFFAERPEGSVSTLKIQRTQQEDSAVYLCASSFQRSADTHEQFFGPGTRLTVL.

This clonotype has only a few counts. The chain has TRBV7-9 and TRBJ1-2; D remains unclear. CDR3 length equals 12 residues. V gave up 5 bases and J gave up 4 bases, with 8 bases separating them. CDR1 and CDR2 from the germline V gene are SEHNR and FQNEAQ (reference sequence). This chain's CDR3 is CASSRESYGYTF. CDR3 coding DNA: TGTGCCAGCAGCCGGGAGTCCTATGGCTACACCTTC. Full variable domain (rest looked up from reference TRBV7-9 and TRBJ1-2): DTGVSQNPRHKITKRGQNVTFRCDPISEHNRLYWYRQTLGQGPEFLTYFQNEAQLEKSRLLSDRFSAERPKGSFSTLEIQRTEQGDSAMYLCASSRESYGYTFGSGTRLTVV.

The CDR3 sequence: CASSLTRGSGDTQAFF. The CDR3 DNA reads TGTGCCAGCAGCTTGACTCGCGGGAGCGGAGATACGCAGGCTTTCTTT. The J gene is TRBJ1-1, the V gene TRBV7-2; D remains unclear. CDR1 is SGHTA and CDR2 is FQGNSA in the germline V gene. The CDR3 spans 16 residues. V was cut by 3 bases and J by 11 bases, with 25 bases left in between. Full variable domain (outside the CDR3, taken from reference TRBV7-2 and TRBJ1-1): GAGVSQSPSNKVTEKGKDVELRCDPISGHTALYWYRQSLGQGLEFLIYFQGNSAPDKSGLPSDRFSAERTGGSVSTLTIQRTQQEDSAVYLCASSLTRGSGDTQAFFGQGTRLTVV.

The chain couples TRBV5-6 to TRBJ2-7; tentatively, D is TRBD1 or TRBD2 (5 bases each). Germline loops: CDR1 SGHDT, CDR2 YYEEEE. V was pared by 2 bases and J by 7 bases, with 13 bases between. This CDR3 has 13 amino acids. CDR3 residues: CASSLEGYGEQYV. DNA of the CDR3: TGTGCCAGCAGCTTAGAGGGGTATGGGGAGCAGTACGTC.

As concerns this clonotype: The junction differs from germline at one of its ends, possibly a read error. The chain employs TRBV9 and TRBJ2-1; no firm D call. This CDR3 has 12 amino acids. Germline V lookup: CDR1 SGDLS, CDR2 YYNGEE. The CDR3 spells CAGQSAYNKQFF. Written as DNA, the CDR3 is TGTGCCGGCCAGAGCGCCTACAATAAGCAGTTCTTC.

This clonotype was seen only once. Sequence at one end of the junction differs from germline and may be a read error. V and J are TRBV7-6 and TRBJ1-2; D is uncertain. The CDR3 sequence is 13 residues long. Germline V gives CDR1 SGHVS, CDR2 FNYEAQ. The CDR3 is CASSLGPAGSYTF. As DNA, the CDR3 is TGTGCCAGCAGCTTGGGCCCTGCAGGTAGCTACACTTTC.

J is TRBJ2-1 and V is TRBV5-6; possible D gene TRBD2, 6 bases. Germline V gene data show CDR1 as SGHDT and CDR2 as YYEEEE. CDR3 length: 14 residues. V gave up 4 bases and J gave up 7 bases, with 15 bases separating them. CDR3 nucleotide sequence: TGTGCCAGCAGCGGGTGGAGGGGTTGGAATGAGCAGTTCTTC. Residues: CASSGWRGWNEQFF.

In its sample, this clonotype was seen once. The junction does not match germline at one end; this may be a read error. This sequence joins TRBV9 and TRBJ2-3; D unresolved. CDR1 SGDLS and CDR2 YYNGEE come from the germline V gene. The CDR3 consists of 14 residues. The CDR3 coding sequence is TGTGCCAGCAGCGTAGGGTCAGGTCCGCAGACGCTTGATTTT. Translating gives CASSVGSGPQTLDF. Drawing the rest from reference TRBV9 and TRBJ2-3, the complete variable domain is DSGVTQTPKHLITATGQRVTLRCSPRSGDLSVYWYQQSLDQGLQFLIQYYNGEERAKGNILERFSAQQFPDLHSELNLSSLELGDSALYFCASSVGSGPQTLDFGPGTRLTVL.

The chain employs TRBV11-3 and TRBJ2-3; 12 nucleotides line up with TRBD1. Germline V gene data show CDR1 as SGHNT and CDR2 as YENEEA. J lost 6 bases, V lost 5 bases, and 3 bases had no gene match. The CDR3 has 14 residues. Here the CDR3 reads CASSKGQGADTQYF. In DNA form, the CDR3 reads TGTGCCAGCAGCAAGGGACAGGGGGCCGATACGCAGTATTTT.

This chain connects TRBV9 to TRBJ1-2; 10 bases match TRBD1. This CDR3 is built from 16 residues. CDR1 is SGDLS and CDR2 is YYNGEE in the germline V gene. Trimming took 0 bases from V and 6 from J; bases not matched to a gene: 8. The CDR3 nucleotides read TGTGCCAGCAGCGTAGGTCTCCGGGGACAGGGGAATGGCTACACCTTC. This sequence encodes CASSVGLRGQGNGYTF.

This chain links TRBV10-1 with TRBJ2-7, with 7 positions matching TRBD2. In germline, CDR1 is WNHNN, CDR2 SYGVQD (reference sequence). The CDR3 consists of 15 residues. J lost 3 bases, V lost 2 bases, and 7 bases had no gene match. The CDR3 bases are TGCGCCAGCAGTGAGAGATCGGCTAGCGGCTACGAGCAGTACTTC. The encoded protein is CASSERSASGYEQYF.

The chain couples TRBV5-1 to TRBJ2-1; the D gene is possibly TRBD1 (5 bases). Trimming pared 0 bases from V and 12 bases from J, leaving 13 bases between. Germline V lookup: CDR1 SGHRS, CDR2 YFSETQ. The CDR3 is 13 amino acids. CDR3 loop: CASSLGGSSSQFF. Written as DNA, the CDR3 is TGCGCCAGCAGCTTGGGGGGCTCGAGCTCGCAGTTCTTC. Combining the CDR3 with reference TRBV5-1 and TRBJ2-1 gives the whole variable domain KAGVTQTPRYLIKTRGQQVTLSCSPISGHRSVSWYQQTPGQGLQFLFEYFSETQRNKGNFPGRFSGRQFSNSRSEMNVSTLELGDSALYLCASSLGGSSSQFFGPGTRLTVL.

CDR3 amino acids: CASSLDLTWNTEAFF. The CDR3 DNA follows: TGTGCCAGCAGCTTGGATCTAACGTGGAACACTGAAGCTTTCTTT. The chain combines TRBV11-2 with TRBJ1-1; no reliable D call. The CDR3 length is 15 residues. Trimming shortened V by 3 bases and J by 1 base, and 12 bases separated the two germline ends. Per the germline V gene, CDR1 is SGHAT and CDR2 is FQNNGV. Complete variable domain (other parts from reference TRBV11-2 and TRBJ1-1): EAGVAQSPRYKIIEKRQSVAFWCNPISGHATLYWYQQILGQGPKLLIQFQNNGVVDDSQLPKDRFSAERLKGVDSTLKIQPAKLEDSAVYLCASSLDLTWNTEAFFGQGTRLTVV.

The chain uses TRBV7-3 and TRBJ2-3; TRBD1 is a possible D gene (6 bases). The DNA end favors TRBJ1-5, so the J call may be wrong. CDR1 and CDR2 from the germline V gene are SGHTA and FQGTGA. The CDR3 length is 14 residues. Written as DNA, the CDR3 is TGTGCCAGCAGTTCAGCCAGGGGCAACGCACCGCAGCATTTT. Protein: CASSSARGNAPQHF.

Details on this clonotype: At one end, the junction sequence differs from germline, possibly due to a read error. The rearrangement uses TRBV7-9 and TRBJ1-1; 10 nucleotides agree with TRBD1. Germline CDR1 and CDR2: SEHNR and FQNEAQ (reference sequence). The length of the CDR3 is 13 residues. The CDR3 here is CAGQGGRETQSFW. DNA for the CDR3: TGTGCCGGACAGGGGGGGAGGGAGACCCAGTCTTTCTGG.

On this clonotype: An end of the junction differs from the germline gene, which may be a read error. Written as DNA, the CDR3 is TGTGCCTGGAGTGTGACCGGGTGGGAGACCCAGTACTTC. Encoded protein: CAWSVTGWETQYF. The chain employs TRBV29-1 and TRBJ2-5; no firm D call. The length of the CDR3 is 13 residues. From germline, CDR1 is SQVTM and CDR2 ANQGSEA.

The chain employs TRBV7-3 and TRBJ1-6; no firm D call. CDR3 size: 15 residues. V shed 0 bases and J shed 19 bases, with 22 bases lying between them. CDR1 is SGHTA, CDR2 FQGTGA, per germline. The CDR3 region is CASSLTGGPDSQYHF. The DNA of the CDR3 is TGTGCCAGCAGCTTAACGGGAGGTCCCGATTCGCAGTATCACTTT.

The V gene is TRBV7-2, the J gene TRBJ1-1; TRBD1 aligns across 7 bases. Per the germline V gene, CDR1 is SGHTA and CDR2 is FQGNSA. V was pared by 4 bases and J by 14 bases, with 19 bases of the junction left unmatched. This CDR3 has 15 amino acids. The CDR3 nucleotides are TGTGCCAGCAGCTCCGGTACAGGGGATCACACAGATACGTTCTTT. Its translation is CASSSGTGDHTDTFF.

To note about this clonotype: Compared with germline, one end of the junction differs, possibly owing to a read error. The chain employs TRBV7-8 and TRBJ2-1, with 9 bases fitting TRBD2. The CDR3 has 15 residues. The germline gives CDR1 SGHVS, CDR2 FQNEAQ. The CDR3 DNA follows: TGTGCCAGTAGCTTAGCGGGAGAACCCTATACGCAGCATTTCTTC. Amino acid sequence: CASSLAGEPYTQHFF.

The J gene is TRBJ1-1, the V gene TRBV9; no clear D gene. Trimming removed 0 bases from V and 11 bases from J, with 20 bases in between. Germline V CDR1 and CDR2: SGDLS, YYNGEE. This CDR3 contains 15 residues. The CDR3 spells CASSVGSEGQNFAFF. CDR3 sequence (DNA): TGTGCCAGCAGCGTAGGGTCAGAAGGGCAGAATTTTGCTTTCTTT.

As concerns this clonotype: The conserved phenylalanine or tryptophan is not found at the CDR3 terminus, so this likely reflects a read error. The DNA is left out, because the CDR3 cannot be placed on it with certainty; the CDR3 is given as TCRdb lists it. The CDR3 is CASSSRDRGMDYV. J is TRBJ2-3 and V is TRBV9; the tabulated D call, TRBD1, remains unverified against the DNA. The germline V gene encodes CDR1 SGDLS and CDR2 YYNGEE. The CDR3 is 13 amino acids long, termini counted.

This clonotype has more than one count but fewer than ten. A junction boundary mismatches the germline segment, possibly from a read error. The chain is built from TRBV25-1 and TRBJ2-3; D tentatively reads TRBD1 or TRBD2 (5 bases each). In germline, CDR1 is MGHDK, CDR2 SYGVNS. This CDR3 spans 13 amino acids. CDR3 DNA: TGTGCCAGCAGGGACTTTGTGACAGACGCGCAGTATTTC. It yields the protein CASRDFVTDAQYF.